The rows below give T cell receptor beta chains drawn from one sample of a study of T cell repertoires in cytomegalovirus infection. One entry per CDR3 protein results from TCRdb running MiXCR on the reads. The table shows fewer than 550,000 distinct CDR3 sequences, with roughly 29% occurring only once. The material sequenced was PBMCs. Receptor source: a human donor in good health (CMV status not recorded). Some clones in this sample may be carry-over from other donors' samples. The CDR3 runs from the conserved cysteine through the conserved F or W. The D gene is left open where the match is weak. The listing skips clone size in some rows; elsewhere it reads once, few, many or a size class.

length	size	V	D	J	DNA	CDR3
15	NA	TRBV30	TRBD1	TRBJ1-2	TGTGCCTGGGTATGGGACCGAGGGGGCCACTATGGCTACACCTTC	CAWVWDRGGHYGYTF
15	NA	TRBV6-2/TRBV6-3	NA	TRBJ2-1	TGTGCCAGCAGTTATGTCCTAGCGAGCCGAAATGAGCAGTTCTTC	CASSYVLASRNEQFF
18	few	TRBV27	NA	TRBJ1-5	TGTGCCAGCAGGACGCAGATACCGGGACAACCTAGCAATCAGCCCCAGCATTTT	CASRTQIPGQPSNQPQHF
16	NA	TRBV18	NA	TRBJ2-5	TGTGCCAGCTCACCAGTCTTTACAACCCGGAAAGAGACCCAGTACTTC	CASSPVFTTRKETQYF
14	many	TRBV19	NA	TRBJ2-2	TGTGCCAGTAGTAACGGTGGAAACACCGGGGAGCTGTTTTTT	CASSNGGNTGELFF
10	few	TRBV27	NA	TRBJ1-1	TGTGCCAGCATTGGGACTGAAGCTTTCTTT	CASIGTEAFF
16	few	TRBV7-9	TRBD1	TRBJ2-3	TGTGCCAGCAGCGACAGGGGGGGGCGGAGCACAGATACGCAGTATTTT	CASSDRGGRSTDTQYF
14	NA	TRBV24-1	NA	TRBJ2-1	TGTGCCACCAGTGATTTGGGGCTGAACAATGAGCAGTTCTTC	CATSDLGLNNEQFF
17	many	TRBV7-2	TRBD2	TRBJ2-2	TGTGCCAGCAGCTTAGTCGTAGCGGGAGGGTACACCGGGGAGCTGTTTTTT	CASSLVVAGGYTGELFF
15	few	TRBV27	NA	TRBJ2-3	TGTGCCAGCAGTCCGCTGCGGGGCGGCACAGATACGCAGTATTTT	CASSPLRGGTDTQYF
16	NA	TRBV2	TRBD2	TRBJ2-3	TGTGCCAGCAGCGCAAATCCGGGACTAGCAACAGATACGCAGTATTTT	CASSANPGLATDTQYF
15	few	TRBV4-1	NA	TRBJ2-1	TGCGCCAGCAGCCAAGATGTTGCTTTCGACAATGAGCAGTTCTTC	CASSQDVAFDNEQFF
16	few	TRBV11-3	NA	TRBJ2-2	TGTGCCAGCAGCTCCATCGGACAATTGAACACCGGGGAGCTGTTTTTT	CASSSIGQLNTGELFF
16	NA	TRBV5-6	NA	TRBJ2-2	TGTGCCAGCAGCTTGATCACGAGGACCCACACCGGGGAGCTGTTTTTT	CASSLITRTHTGELFF
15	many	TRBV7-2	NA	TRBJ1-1	TGTGCCAGCAGCCTAAGGGGCGGGGGGAACACTGAAGCTTTCTTT	CASSLRGGGNTEAFF
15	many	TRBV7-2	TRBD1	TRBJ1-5	TGTGCCAGCAGCACCCAGGGGGTAAGCAATCAGCCCCAGCATTTT	CASSTQGVSNQPQHF
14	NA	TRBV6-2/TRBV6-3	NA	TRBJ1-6	TGTGCCAGCACCGATTGGGGGGTTAATTCACACCTCCACTTT	CASTDWGVNSHLHF
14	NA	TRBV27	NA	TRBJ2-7	TGTGCCAGCAGTTTATATCAGGGCTCCTACGAGCAGTACTTC	CASSLYQGSYEQYF
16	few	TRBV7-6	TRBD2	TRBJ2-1	TGTGCCAGCAGCACACTAGCGTTGAGCTCCTACAATGAGCAGTTCTTC	CASSTLALSSYNEQFF
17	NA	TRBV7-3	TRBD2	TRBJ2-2	TGTGCCAGCAGCTTAGTCCTAGCGGGAGCCTCTACCGGGGAGCTGTTTTTT	CASSLVLAGASTGELFF
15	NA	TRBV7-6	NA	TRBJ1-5	TGTGCCAGCAGCTTAGAACCAGGCCCCAATCAACCCCAGCATTTT	CASSLEPGPNQPQHF
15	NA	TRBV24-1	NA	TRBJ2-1	TGTGCCACCAGTGATCCGCTGGGGCCCCACAATGAGCAGTTCTTC	CATSDPLGPHNEQFF
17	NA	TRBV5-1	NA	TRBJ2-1	TGCGCCAGCAGCTTGAAGGAAGGTGCGACCGAGACTAATGAGCAGTTCTTC	CASSLKEGATETNEQFF
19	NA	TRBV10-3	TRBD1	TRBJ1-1	TGTGCCACCAAGGGCTTGACGCGGACAGGGATTATCACGAACACTGAAGCTTTCTTT	CATKGLTRTGIITNTEAFF
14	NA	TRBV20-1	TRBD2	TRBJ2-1	TGCAGTGCTCCCTTACTAGCGGGAGTAAATGAGCAGTTCTTC	CSAPLLAGVNEQFF
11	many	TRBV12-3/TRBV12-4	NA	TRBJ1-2	TGTGCCAGCTCCTCGAACTATGGCTACACCTTC	CASSSNYGYTF
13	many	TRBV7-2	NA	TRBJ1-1	TGTGCCAGCACCGGGTTTCGAGGGACTGAAGCTTTCTTT	CASTGFRGTEAFF
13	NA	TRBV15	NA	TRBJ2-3	TGTGCCACCAGCAGAGCCCTTACAGATACGCAGTATTTT	CATSRALTDTQYF
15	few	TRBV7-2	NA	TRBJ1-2	TGTGCCAGCAGCTCGGGAACAGGAGCGCAGTATGGCTACACCTTC	CASSSGTGAQYGYTF
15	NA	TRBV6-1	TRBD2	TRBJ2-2	TGTGCCAGCAGTTACCGGCGGGAGCCCACCGGGGAGCTGTTTTTT	CASSYRREPTGELFF
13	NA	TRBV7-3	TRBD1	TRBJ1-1	TGTGCCAGCAGCGGACAGGCGGACACTGAAGCTTTCTTT	CASSGQADTEAFF
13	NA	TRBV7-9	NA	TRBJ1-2	TGTGCCAGCAGCTTAGCGTTGTTTCGCGGCTACACCTTC	CASSLALFRGYTF
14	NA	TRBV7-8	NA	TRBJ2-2	TGTGCCAGCAGCCCTGAACTGGGCAACGGGGAGCTGTTTTTT	CASSPELGNGELFF
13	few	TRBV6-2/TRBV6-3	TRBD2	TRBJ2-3	TGTGCCAGTTCCGTGGGGAGGGCGGATACGCAGTATTTT	CASSVGRADTQYF
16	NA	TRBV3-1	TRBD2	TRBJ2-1	TGTGCCAGCAGCCATGAGACTAGCGGGAGGTGGAATGAGCAGTTCTTC	CASSHETSGRWNEQFF
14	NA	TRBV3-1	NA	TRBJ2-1	TGTGCCAGCAGCCGGGCAGGGGAAATTAATGAGCAGTTCTTC	CASSRAGEINEQFF
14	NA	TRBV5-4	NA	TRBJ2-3	TGTGCCAGCAGCTTCCCGACTGGCACAGATACGCAGTATTTT	CASSFPTGTDTQYF
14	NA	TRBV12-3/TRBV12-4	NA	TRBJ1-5	TGTGCCAGCAGTTTACGGCACGAGAGTCAGCCCCAGCATTTT	CASSLRHESQPQHF
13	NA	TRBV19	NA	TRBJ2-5	TGTGCCAGTATGTCTAGAAACCAAGAGACCCAGTACTTC	CASMSRNQETQYF
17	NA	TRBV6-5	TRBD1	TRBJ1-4	TGTGCCAGCAGTTACTCGGGACAGGATTGGAAGCATGAAAAACTGTTTTTT	CASSYSGQDWKHEKLFF
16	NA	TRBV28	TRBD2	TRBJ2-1	TGTGCCAGCACCAGCCCCCTACGGCGGGAGAGCTATGAGCAGTTCTTC	CASTSPLRRESYEQFF
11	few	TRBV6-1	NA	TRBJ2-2	TGTGCCACGGCCGTTGCCGGGGAGCTGTTTTTT	CATAVAGELFF